This T cell receptor beta chain stems from a study of identical twins. Each cDNA held unique molecular identifiers, and template switching gave it a universal primer site. TCRdb processed the 5' RACE reads anew with MiXCR; each CDR3 protein has one entry. The sample records approximately 260,000 distinct CDR3 sequences, over 12% being singletons. This clonotype came up a few times. Its matching antigen is unknown. Whole-study findings and limits: The more abundant beta clonotypes in cord blood had fewer insertions, and memory repertoires did not show this.

Sequenced: memory (CD45RO+) T cells sorted from blood. The TCR comes from a woman aged 18-29 years in good health.

The CDR3 loop reads CASSLGPSAKVSPLHF. CDR3 in DNA: TGTGCCAGCAGCTTAGGGCCGTCCGCAAAAGTTTCACCCCTCCACTTT. The chain joins TRBV7-9 to TRBJ1-6; D not certain. CDR1 and CDR2 from the germline V gene are SEHNR and FQNEAQ (reference sequence). The CDR3 totals 16 residues. The ends were cut back, 1 base at V and 9 bases at J, with 16 bases in the middle.